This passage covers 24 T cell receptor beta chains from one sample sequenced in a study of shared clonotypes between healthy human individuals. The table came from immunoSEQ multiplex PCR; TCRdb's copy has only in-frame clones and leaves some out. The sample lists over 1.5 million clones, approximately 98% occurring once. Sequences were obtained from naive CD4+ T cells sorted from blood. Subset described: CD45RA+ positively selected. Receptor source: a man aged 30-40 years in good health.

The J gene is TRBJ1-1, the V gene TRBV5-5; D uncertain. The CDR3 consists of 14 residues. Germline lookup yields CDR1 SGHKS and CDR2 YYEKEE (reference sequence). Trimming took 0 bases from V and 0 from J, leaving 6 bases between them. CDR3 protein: CASSLVPVNTEAFF. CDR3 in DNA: TGTGCCAGCAGCTTGGTCCCCGTGAACACTGAAGCTTTCTTT.

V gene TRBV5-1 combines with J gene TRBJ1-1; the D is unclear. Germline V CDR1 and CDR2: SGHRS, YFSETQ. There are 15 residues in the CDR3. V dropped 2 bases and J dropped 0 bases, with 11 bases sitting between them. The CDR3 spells CASSFGLGLNTEAFF. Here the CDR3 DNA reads TGCGCCAGCAGCTTCGGGTTAGGATTGAACACTGAAGCTTTCTTT. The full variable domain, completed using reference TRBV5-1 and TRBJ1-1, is KAGVTQTPRYLIKTRGQQVTLSCSPISGHRSVSWYQQTPGQGLQFLFEYFSETQRNKGNFPGRFSGRQFSNSRSEMNVSTLELGDSALYLCASSFGLGLNTEAFFGQGTRLTVV.

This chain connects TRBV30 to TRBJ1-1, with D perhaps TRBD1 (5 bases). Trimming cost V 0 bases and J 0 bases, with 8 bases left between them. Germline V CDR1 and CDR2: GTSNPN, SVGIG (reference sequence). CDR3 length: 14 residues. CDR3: CAWSVGRLNTEAFF. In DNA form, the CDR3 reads TGTGCCTGGAGTGTGGGGCGGCTGAACACTGAAGCTTTCTTT.

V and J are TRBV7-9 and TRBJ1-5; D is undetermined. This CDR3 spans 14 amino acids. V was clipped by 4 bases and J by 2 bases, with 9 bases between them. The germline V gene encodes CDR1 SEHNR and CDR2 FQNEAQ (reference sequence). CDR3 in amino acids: CASSSLGGNQPQHF. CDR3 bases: TGTGCCAGCAGCTCCCTGGGCGGCAATCAGCCCCAGCATTTT.

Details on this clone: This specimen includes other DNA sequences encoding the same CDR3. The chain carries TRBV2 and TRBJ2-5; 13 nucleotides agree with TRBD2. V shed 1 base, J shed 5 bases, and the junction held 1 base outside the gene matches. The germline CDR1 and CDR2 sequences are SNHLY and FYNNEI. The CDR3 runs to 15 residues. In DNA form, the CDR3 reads TGTGCCAGCAGTGAAGGACTAGCGGGAGGTGAGACCCAGTACTTC. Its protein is CASSEGLAGGETQYF.

The chain's CDR3 is CASSGSTGTETQYF. CDR3 in DNA: TGCGCCAGCAGCGGATCGACAGGGACGGAGACCCAGTACTTC. The V call is TRBV5-1, the J call TRBJ2-5, with 7 bases lining up with TRBD1. CDR1 SGHRS and CDR2 YFSETQ come from the germline V gene. The J segment lost 5 bases and the V segment lost 4 bases, leaving 8 bases of the junction unmatched. This CDR3 contains 14 residues.

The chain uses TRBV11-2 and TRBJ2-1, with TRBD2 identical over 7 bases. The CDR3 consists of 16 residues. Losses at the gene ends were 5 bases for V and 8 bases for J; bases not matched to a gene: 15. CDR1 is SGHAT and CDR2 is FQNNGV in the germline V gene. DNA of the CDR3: TGTGCCAGCAGCCTCCGGACTAGAGAGGCCGGAGATGAGCAGTTCTTC. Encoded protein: CASSLRTREAGDEQFF.

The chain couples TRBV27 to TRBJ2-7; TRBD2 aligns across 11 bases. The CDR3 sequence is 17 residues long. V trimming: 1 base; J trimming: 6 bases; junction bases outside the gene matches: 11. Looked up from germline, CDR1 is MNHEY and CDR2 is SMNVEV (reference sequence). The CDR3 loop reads CASSLLRLAGSGPEQYF. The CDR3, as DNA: TGTGCCAGCAGTTTATTAAGACTAGCGGGATCCGGCCCCGAGCAGTACTTC.

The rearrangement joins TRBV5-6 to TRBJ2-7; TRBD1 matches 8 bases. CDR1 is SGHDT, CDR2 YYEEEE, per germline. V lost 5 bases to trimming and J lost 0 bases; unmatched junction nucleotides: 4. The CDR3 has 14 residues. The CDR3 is CASRHRGSSYEQYF. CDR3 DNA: TGTGCCAGCAGACACAGGGGGAGCTCCTACGAGCAGTACTTC.

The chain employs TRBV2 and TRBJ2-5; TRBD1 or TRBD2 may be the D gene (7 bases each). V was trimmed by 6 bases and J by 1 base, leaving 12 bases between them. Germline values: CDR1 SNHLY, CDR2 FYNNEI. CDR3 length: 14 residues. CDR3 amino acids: CASRAGQTQETQYF. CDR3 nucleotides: TGTGCCAGCAGAGCGGGACAGACCCAAGAGACCCAGTACTTC.

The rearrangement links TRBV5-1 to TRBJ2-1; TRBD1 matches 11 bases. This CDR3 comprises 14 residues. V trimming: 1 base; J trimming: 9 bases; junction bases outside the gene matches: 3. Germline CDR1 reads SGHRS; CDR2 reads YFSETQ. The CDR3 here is CASSLSDRGREQFF. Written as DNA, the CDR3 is TGCGCCAGCAGCTTGTCGGACAGGGGGCGTGAGCAGTTCTTC.

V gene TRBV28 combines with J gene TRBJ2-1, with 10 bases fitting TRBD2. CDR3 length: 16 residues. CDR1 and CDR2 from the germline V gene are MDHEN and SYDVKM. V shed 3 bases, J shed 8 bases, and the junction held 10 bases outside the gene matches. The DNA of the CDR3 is TGTGCCAGCAGTTTGGGCCTAGCGGGAGTGCAAGATGAGCAGTTCTTC. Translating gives CASSLGLAGVQDEQFF.

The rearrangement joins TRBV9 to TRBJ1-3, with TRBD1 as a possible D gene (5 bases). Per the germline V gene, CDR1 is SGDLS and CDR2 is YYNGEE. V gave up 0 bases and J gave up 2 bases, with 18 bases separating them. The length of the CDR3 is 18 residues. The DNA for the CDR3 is TGTGCCAGCAGCGTAGAAGCCATGACCAGGGCCACTGGAAACACCATATATTTT. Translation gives CASSVEAMTRATGNTIYF.

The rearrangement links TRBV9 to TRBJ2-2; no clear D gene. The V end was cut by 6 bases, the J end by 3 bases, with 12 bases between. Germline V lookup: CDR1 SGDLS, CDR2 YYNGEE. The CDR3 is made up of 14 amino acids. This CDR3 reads CASTRPPDTGELFF. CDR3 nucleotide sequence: TGTGCCAGCACGCGGCCCCCGGACACCGGGGAGCTGTTTTTT.

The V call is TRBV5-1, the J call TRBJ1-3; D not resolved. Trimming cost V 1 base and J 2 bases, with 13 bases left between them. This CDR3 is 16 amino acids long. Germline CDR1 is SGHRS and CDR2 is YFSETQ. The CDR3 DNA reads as TGCGCCAGCAGCTTGTTGGGCGAGTTTACTGGAAACACCATATATTTT. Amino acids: CASSLLGEFTGNTIYF.

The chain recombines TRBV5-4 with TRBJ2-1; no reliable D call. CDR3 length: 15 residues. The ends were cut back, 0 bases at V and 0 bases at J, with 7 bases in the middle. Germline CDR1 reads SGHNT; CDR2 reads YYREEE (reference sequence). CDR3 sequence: CASSLGSPSYNEQFF. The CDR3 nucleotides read TGTGCCAGCAGCTTGGGAAGTCCCTCCTACAATGAGCAGTTCTTC.

The CDR3 DNA reads as TGTGCCAGCAGTGAACGTCAGGGGGCGTCTGGTGGGTACTTC. Translating gives CASSERQGASGGYF. The rearrangement joins TRBV6-1 to TRBJ2-7; TRBD1 aligns across 8 bases. V lost 2 bases and J lost 12; bases outside the gene matches: 12. In germline, CDR1 is MNHNS, CDR2 SASEGT. The CDR3 runs to 14 residues.

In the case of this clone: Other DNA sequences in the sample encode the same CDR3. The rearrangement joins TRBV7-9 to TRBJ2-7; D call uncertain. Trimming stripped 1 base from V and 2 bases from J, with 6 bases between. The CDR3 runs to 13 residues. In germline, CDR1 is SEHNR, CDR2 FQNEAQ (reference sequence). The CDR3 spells CASSLGAPYEQYF. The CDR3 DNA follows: TGTGCCAGCAGCTTAGGGGCCCCCTACGAGCAGTACTTC. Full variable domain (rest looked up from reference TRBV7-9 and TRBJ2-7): DTGVSQNPRHKITKRGQNVTFRCDPISEHNRLYWYRQTLGQGPEFLTYFQNEAQLEKSRLLSDRFSAERPKGSFSTLEIQRTEQGDSAMYLCASSLGAPYEQYFGPGTRLTVT.

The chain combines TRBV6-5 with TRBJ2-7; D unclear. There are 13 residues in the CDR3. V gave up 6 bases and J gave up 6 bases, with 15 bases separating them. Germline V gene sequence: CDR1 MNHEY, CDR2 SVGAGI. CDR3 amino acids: CASRASNGREQYF. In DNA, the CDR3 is TGTGCCAGCAGGGCATCAAACGGCCGCGAGCAGTACTTC.

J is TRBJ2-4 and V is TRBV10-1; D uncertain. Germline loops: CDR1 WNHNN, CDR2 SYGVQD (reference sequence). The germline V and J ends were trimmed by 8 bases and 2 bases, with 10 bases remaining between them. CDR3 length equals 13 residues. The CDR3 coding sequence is TGCGCCAGCCTAACCGTATCCAAAAACATTCAGTACTTC. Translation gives CASLTVSKNIQYF.

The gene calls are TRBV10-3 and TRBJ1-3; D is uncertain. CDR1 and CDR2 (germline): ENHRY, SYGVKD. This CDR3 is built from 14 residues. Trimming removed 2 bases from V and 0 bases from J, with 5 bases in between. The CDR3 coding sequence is TGTGCCATCAGTGAGAACTACTCTGGAAACACCATATATTTT. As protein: CAISENYSGNTIYF.

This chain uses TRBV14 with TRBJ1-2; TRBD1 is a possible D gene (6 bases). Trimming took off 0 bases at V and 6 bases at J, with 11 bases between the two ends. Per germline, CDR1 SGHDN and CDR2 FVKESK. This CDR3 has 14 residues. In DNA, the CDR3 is TGTGCCAGCAGCCAAGATTGGACAGAAGATGGCTACACCTTC. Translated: CASSQDWTEDGYTF.

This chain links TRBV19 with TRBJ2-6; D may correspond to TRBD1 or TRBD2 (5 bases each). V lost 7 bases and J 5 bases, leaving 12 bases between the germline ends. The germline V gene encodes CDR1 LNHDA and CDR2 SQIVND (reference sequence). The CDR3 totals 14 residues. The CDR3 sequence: CASTRDGRANVLTF. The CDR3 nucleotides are TGTGCCAGTACTCGGGACGGCCGGGCCAACGTCCTGACTTTC.

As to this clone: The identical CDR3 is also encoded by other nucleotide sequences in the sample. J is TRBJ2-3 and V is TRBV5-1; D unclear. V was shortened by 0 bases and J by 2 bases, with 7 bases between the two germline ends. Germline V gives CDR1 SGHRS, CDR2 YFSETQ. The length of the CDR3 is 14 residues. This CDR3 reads CASSLAGFTDTQYF. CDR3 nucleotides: TGCGCCAGCAGCTTGGCCGGTTTCACAGATACGCAGTATTTT.